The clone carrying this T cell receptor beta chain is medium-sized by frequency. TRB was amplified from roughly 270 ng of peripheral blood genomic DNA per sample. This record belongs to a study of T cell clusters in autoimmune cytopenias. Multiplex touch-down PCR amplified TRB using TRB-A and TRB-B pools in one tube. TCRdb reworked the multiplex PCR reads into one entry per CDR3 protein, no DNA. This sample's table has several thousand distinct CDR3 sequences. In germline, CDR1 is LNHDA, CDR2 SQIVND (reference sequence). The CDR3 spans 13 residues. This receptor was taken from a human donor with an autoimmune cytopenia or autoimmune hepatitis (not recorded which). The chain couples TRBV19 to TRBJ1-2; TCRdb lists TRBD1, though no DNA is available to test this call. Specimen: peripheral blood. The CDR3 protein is CASSGTEMWGYTF.